Listed below are T cell receptor beta chains from one sample, sequenced in a study of blood T cell repertoires in COVID-19. Measured with immunoSEQ multiplex PCR; TCRdb has only the in-frame clones, and not every one. The table lists 250,000 or so clones, around 86% of them singletons. Sequenced sample: PBMCs or T cells enriched from blood (not recorded which). The origin of the receptors is a man between 40 and 49 years old who had recovered from COVID-19. CDR3s include the opening cysteine and the closing phenylalanine or tryptophan. A D gene is named only where the DNA matches it firmly. Clone size appears in some rows only: once, few, many, or a class for an expanded clone.

j_call v_call d_call clone_size cdr3_aa cdr3_nt
TRBJ2-2 TRBV6-1 TRBD1 - CASSGTGTGFGTRRPGELFF TGTGCCAGCAGTGGCACCGGGACAGGGTTTGGTACAAGGCGTCCCGGGGAGCTGTTTTTT
TRBJ2-1 TRBV6-6 TRBD2 - CASSLVQTSGGSEQFF TGTGCCAGCAGCCTCGTCCAGACTAGCGGGGGGTCTGAGCAGTTCTTC
TRBJ1-1 TRBV10-3 - - CAISDPRNTEAFF TGTGCCATCAGTGACCCGAGGAACACTGAAGCTTTCTTT
TRBJ2-1 TRBV7-3 TRBD1 once CASSSQGVDEQFF TGTGCCAGCAGTTCCCAGGGGGTAGATGAGCAGTTCTTC
TRBJ2-2 TRBV7-6 - - CASSPRMTGELFF TGTGCCAGCAGCCCCCGTATGACCGGGGAGCTGTTTTTT
TRBJ1-2 TRBV28 - - CASSAPGQMEGYTF TGTGCCAGCAGCGCTCCGGGACAAATGGAAGGCTACACCTTC
TRBJ1-3 TRBV11-2 - - CASSLGGAGNTIYF TGTGCCAGCAGCTTGGGAGGGGCTGGAAACACCATATATTTT
TRBJ2-7 TRBV5-1 TRBD1 - CASREDRGTAYEQYF TGCGCCAGCAGAGAGGACAGGGGTACCGCCTACGAGCAGTACTTC
TRBJ2-7 TRBV25-1 - - CASSEFDRSYEQYF TGTGCCAGCAGTGAATTTGACAGGAGCTACGAGCAGTACTTC
TRBJ1-1 TRBV27 - - CASRPAGITEAFF TGTGCCAGCAGACCCGCAGGGATCACTGAAGCTTTCTTT
TRBJ2-3 TRBV5-1 - - CASSLDGQITDTQYF TGCGCCAGCAGCTTGGATGGGCAGATCACAGATACGCAGTATTTT
TRBJ2-5 TRBV5-8 TRBD2 once CASSQRGGETQYF TGTGCCAGCAGTCAGCGGGGGGGCGAGACCCAGTACTTC
TRBJ2-1 TRBV6-2/TRBV6-3 TRBD2 - CASSYRLAGGDHEQFF TGTGCCAGCAGTTACAGACTAGCGGGGGGTGACCATGAGCAGTTCTTC
TRBJ2-7 TRBV6-5 TRBD2 once CASSILAGVGEQYF TGTGCCAGCTCTATCCTGGCGGGAGTCGGGGAGCAGTACTTC
TRBJ1-3 TRBV19 TRBD1 - CASMKGAAGNTIYF TGTGCCAGTATGAAGGGGGCTGCTGGAAACACCATATATTTT
TRBJ2-4 TRBV3-1/TRBV3-2 - few CASRPGIETTLAKNIQYF TGTGCCAGCAGACCCGGGATCGAAACGACTTTAGCCAAAAACATTCAGTACTTC
TRBJ2-6 TRBV28 - - CASFRTAPSGANVLTF TGTGCCAGCTTTCGGACAGCCCCCTCTGGGGCCAACGTCCTGACTTTC
TRBJ2-1 TRBV27 - - CASSSLLGGPNSYNEQFF TGTGCCAGCAGTTCCCTCCTCGGGGGACCTAACTCCTACAATGAGCAGTTCTTC
TRBJ1-5 TRBV6-5 - - CASMFSPVNGQPQHF TGTGCCAGCATGTTCTCTCCGGTGAATGGTCAGCCCCAGCATTTT
TRBJ1-2 TRBV6-6 TRBD1 - CASSYPQGALGGYTF TGTGCCAGCAGTTACCCACAGGGGGCGCTTGGGGGCTACACCTTC
TRBJ1-3 TRBV2 TRBD1 - CASIPGQGARPGNTIYF TGTGCCAGTATTCCGGGACAGGGCGCCCGACCTGGAAACACCATATATTTT
TRBJ2-5 TRBV7-9 - - CASSFGRVFKETQYF TGTGCCAGCAGCTTCGGCAGGGTCTTTAAAGAGACCCAGTACTTC
TRBJ2-7 TRBV2 - - CASMRDWNEQYF TGTGCCAGCATGCGGGATTGGAACGAGCAGTACTTC
TRBJ2-7 TRBV27 TRBD2 - CASSPRLAGASEQYF TGTGCCAGCAGTCCCAGACTAGCGGGAGCCTCCGAGCAGTACTTC
TRBJ2-1 TRBV15 - - CATSGMRGSYNEQFF TGTGCCACCAGCGGGATGCGGGGTTCCTACAATGAGCAGTTCTTC
TRBJ2-1 TRBV10-3 - - CAIRPAAVREQFF TGTGCCATCAGACCTGCGGCAGTGCGGGAGCAGTTCTTC
TRBJ2-7 TRBV3-1/TRBV3-2 TRBD1 - CASSQEWQGVYEQYF TGTGCCAGCAGCCAAGAATGGCAGGGGGTATACGAGCAGTACTTC
TRBJ1-4 TRBV18 - once CASSPRSGEKLFF TGTGCCAGCTCCCCTCGGTCCGGGGAAAAACTGTTTTTT
TRBJ2-2 TRBV19 - - CASSIDLQGNTGELFF TGTGCCAGTAGTATAGATCTACAGGGGAACACCGGGGAGCTGTTTTTT
TRBJ2-6 TRBV18 TRBD1 once CASLTGTGGAGANVLTF TGTGCCAGCTTAACCGGGACAGGGGGCGCCGGGGCCAACGTCCTGACTTTC
TRBJ1-5 TRBV7-9 - - CASSFFEDQPQHF TGTGCCAGCAGCTTTTTCGAGGATCAGCCCCAGCATTTT
TRBJ1-6 TRBV3-1/TRBV3-2 TRBD1 - CASSLTGESPLHF TGTGCCAGCAGCCTGACAGGGGAATCACCCCTCCACTTT
TRBJ1-6 TRBV5-1 - - CASSLESGQRSLHF TGCGCCAGCAGCTTGGAGTCTGGGCAGCGGTCCCTCCACTTT
TRBJ2-2 TRBV27 - - CASSLEGLSLTGELFF TGTGCCAGCAGTTTAGAGGGTTTATCCCTCACCGGGGAGCTGTTTTTT
TRBJ2-1 TRBV2 TRBD2 - CASRWASGDREQFF TGTGCCAGCAGGTGGGCTAGCGGGGATCGGGAGCAGTTCTTC
TRBJ2-1 TRBV27 TRBD2 - CASSSYGGAASGYNEQFF TGTGCCAGCAGTTCGTATGGAGGCGCCGCTAGCGGTTACAATGAGCAGTTCTTC
TRBJ2-7 TRBV18 - - CASSLSGGPYEQYF TGTGCCAGCTCACTAAGCGGCGGACCCTACGAGCAGTACTTC
TRBJ2-7 TRBV6-5 TRBD2 few CASRIAGASYEQYF TGTGCCAGCAGGATAGCGGGAGCAAGCTACGAGCAGTACTTC
TRBJ2-7 TRBV27 TRBD2 - CASSKTSDTSYEQYF TGTGCCAGCAGTAAGACTAGCGATACCTCCTACGAGCAGTACTTC
TRBJ2-2 TRBV3-1/TRBV3-2 TRBD2 few CASREGGVNGELFF TGTGCCAGCAGGGAGGGAGGGGTGAACGGGGAGCTGTTTTTT
TRBJ2-1 TRBV27 TRBD2 - CASSFMTSGYNEQFF TGTGCCAGCAGTTTTATGACTAGCGGTTACAATGAGCAGTTCTTC
TRBJ1-2 TRBV14 - - CASSPNIRGGYTF TGTGCCAGCAGCCCGAATATCCGGGGGGGCTACACCTTC
TRBJ2-7 TRBV7-9 TRBD2 once CASSLGAGGPYEQYF TGTGCCAGCAGCCTCGGGGCGGGAGGGCCCTACGAGCAGTACTTC
TRBJ1-2 TRBV10-3 - - CATWEGRGGYTF TGTGCCACCTGGGAAGGGAGGGGTGGCTACACCTTC
TRBJ1-5 TRBV19 TRBD1 once CASREPGQGIYQPQHF TGTGCCAGTAGGGAACCGGGACAGGGGATCTATCAGCCCCAGCATTTT
TRBJ2-3 TRBV9 TRBD1 - CASSLPDRPEDLRTDTQYF TGTGCCAGCAGCCTTCCGGACAGGCCAGAGGATCTAAGAACAGATACGCAGTATTTT
TRBJ1-3 TRBV19 - - CASSMRGAGNTIYF TGTGCCAGTAGTATGCGGGGGGCTGGAAACACCATATATTTT
TRBJ1-2 TRBV6-2/TRBV6-3 - - CASSYSSQGGVYGYTF TGTGCCAGCAGTTACTCGTCGCAGGGTGGGGTCTATGGCTACACCTTC
TRBJ1-2 TRBV29-1 - - CSVLDMTNYGYTF TGCAGCGTTCTGGACATGACTAACTATGGCTACACCTTC
TRBJ1-2 TRBV27 - - CASSLSQGRGYTF TGTGCCAGCAGTTTATCACAGGGACGAGGCTACACCTTC
TRBJ2-7 TRBV28 - - CASSLVNYEQYF TGTGCCAGCAGTTTAGTAAACTACGAGCAGTACTTC